The rows below give T cell receptor beta chains drawn from one sample of a study of blood T cell repertoires in COVID-19. Only in-frame clones appear in the TCRdb table, and some are missing; sequencing was by immunoSEQ multiplex PCR. The sample consists of around 210,000 clones, about four fifths of them appearing once. Sequences were obtained from peripheral blood. The receptors come from a woman of 80 years or more with COVID-19, enrolled during active disease. Both conserved end residues are part of each CDR3. The order of the fields is V gene, J gene, D gene, clone size, CDR3 protein, CDR3 DNA. The D gene is left open where the match is weak. Clone sizes are given selectively: once, few, many, or a class where the clone is expanded.

V: TRBV7-8
J: TRBJ2-7
D: TRBD2
size: .
CDR3: CASSLPSTSGSGYEQYF
DNA: TGTGCCAGCAGCTTACCCTCGACTAGCGGGAGTGGCTACGAGCAGTACTTC

V: TRBV9
J: TRBJ1-3
D: .
size: .
CDR3: CASSLGQSGNTIYF
DNA: TGTGCCAGCAGCCTGGGGCAGTCTGGAAACACCATATATTTT

V: TRBV3-1/TRBV3-2
J: TRBJ1-5
D: .
size: .
CDR3: CASSQDQVQPQHF
DNA: TGTGCCAGCAGCCAAGACCAGGTTCAGCCCCAGCATTTT

V: TRBV19
J: TRBJ2-5
D: .
size: once
CDR3: CASSTHRDSRKETQYF
DNA: TGTGCCAGTAGTACACACCGGGACTCGCGTAAAGAGACCCAGTACTTC

V: TRBV7-9
J: TRBJ1-1
D: .
size: .
CDR3: CASSLAGGETEAFF
DNA: TGTGCCAGCAGCTTAGCGGGGGGAGAAACTGAAGCTTTCTTT

V: TRBV28
J: TRBJ2-7
D: TRBD1
size: .
CDR3: CASGPGQSYEQYF
DNA: TGTGCCAGCGGACCGGGACAGAGCTACGAGCAGTACTTC

V: TRBV28
J: TRBJ2-7
D: .
size: once
CDR3: CASSSHRAEQYF
DNA: TGTGCCAGCAGTTCTCACAGGGCCGAGCAGTACTTC

V: TRBV5-6
J: TRBJ1-6
D: TRBD1
size: .
CDR3: CASSLDRGNSPLHF
DNA: TGTGCCAGCAGTCTTGACAGGGGCAATTCACCCCTCCACTTT

V: TRBV2
J: TRBJ1-6
D: TRBD1
size: .
CDR3: CASSLRQGSDSPLHF
DNA: TGTGCCAGCAGCCTCCGACAGGGAAGTGATTCACCCCTCCACTTT

V: TRBV11-3
J: TRBJ2-7
D: TRBD1
size: few
CDR3: CASSLRGQGPYEQYF
DNA: TGTGCCAGCAGCTTAAGGGGACAGGGACCCTACGAGCAGTACTTC

V: TRBV18
J: TRBJ1-5
D: .
size: .
CDR3: CASSPTGNQPQHF
DNA: TGTGCCAGCTCACCCACAGGCAATCAGCCCCAGCATTTT

V: TRBV5-1
J: TRBJ2-2
D: TRBD1
size: .
CDR3: CASSPDRGLFF
DNA: TGCGCCAGCAGCCCGGACAGGGGGCTGTTTTTT

V: TRBV18
J: TRBJ2-1
D: TRBD2
size: .
CDR3: CASSPYLAGGPYEQFF
DNA: TGTGCCAGCTCACCTTACCTAGCGGGAGGGCCGTATGAGCAGTTCTTC

V: TRBV28
J: TRBJ2-1
D: TRBD2
size: .
CDR3: CASRGRASFYNEQFF
DNA: TGTGCCAGCAGGGGGAGGGCTTCTTTCTACAATGAGCAGTTCTTC

V: TRBV5-1
J: TRBJ2-7
D: TRBD2
size: .
CDR3: CASSFQNPPGLAFYEQYF
DNA: TGCGCCAGCAGCTTTCAAAACCCGCCGGGACTAGCTTTTTACGAGCAGTACTTC

V: TRBV19
J: TRBJ1-1
D: .
size: .
CDR3: CASRSEQTANTEAFF
DNA: TGTGCCAGTAGGTCCGAACAGACAGCTAACACTGAAGCTTTCTTT

V: TRBV18
J: TRBJ1-2
D: TRBD1
size: .
CDR3: CASSPGQGVYGYTF
DNA: TGTGCCAGCTCGCCGGGACAGGGAGTGTATGGCTACACCTTC

V: TRBV5-5
J: TRBJ1-4
D: .
size: .
CDR3: CASSSPSSGEKLFF
DNA: TGTGCCAGCAGTTCGCCATCGTCGGGTGAAAAACTGTTTTTT

V: TRBV7-9
J: TRBJ2-1
D: TRBD1
size: .
CDR3: CASSPRGRGLNEQFF
DNA: TGTGCCAGCAGCCCCCGTGGTAGGGGGCTGAATGAGCAGTTCTTC

V: TRBV10-2
J: TRBJ2-5
D: TRBD2
size: .
CDR3: CASRLAGEETQYF
DNA: TGCGCCAGCAGACTAGCGGGAGAAGAGACCCAGTACTTC

V: TRBV28
J: TRBJ2-3
D: .
size: .
CDR3: CASSSSTGRREVLGTDTQYF
DNA: TGTGCCAGCAGTTCCTCGACAGGGCGGCGGGAGGTTTTAGGCACAGATACGCAGTATTTT

V: TRBV5-5
J: TRBJ2-6
D: .
size: .
CDR3: CASSMVLSGANVLTF
DNA: TGTGCCAGCAGCATGGTCCTCTCTGGGGCCAACGTCCTGACTTTC

V: TRBV6-5
J: TRBJ2-7
D: .
size: .
CDR3: CASRQGSYEQYF
DNA: TGTGCCAGCCGGCAGGGGTCCTACGAGCAGTACTTC

V: TRBV19
J: TRBJ1-1
D: .
size: .
CDR3: CASIPQGLNTEAFF
DNA: TGTGCCAGTATCCCACAGGGTTTGAACACTGAAGCTTTCTTT

V: TRBV7-2
J: TRBJ1-6
D: .
size: .
CDR3: CASSLEGGNSPLHF
DNA: TGTGCCAGCAGCTTAGAGGGGGGGAATTCACCCCTCCACTTT

V: TRBV7-6
J: TRBJ1-4
D: .
size: .
CDR3: CASSLGAVVGTAEKLFF
DNA: TGTGCCAGCAGCTTAGGGGCAGTGGTCGGTACGGCGGAAAAACTGTTTTTT

V: TRBV5-1
J: TRBJ1-1
D: .
size: many
CDR3: CASSELLNTEAFF
DNA: TGCGCCAGCAGTGAGCTATTGAACACTGAAGCTTTCTTT

V: TRBV19
J: TRBJ2-5
D: .
size: once
CDR3: CATKEDLEGTQYF
DNA: TGTGCCACAAAGGAGGACTTGGAGGGGACCCAGTACTTC

V: TRBV6-1
J: TRBJ1-2
D: TRBD1
size: once
CDR3: CATRGGQGSGYTF
DNA: TGTGCCACCAGAGGGGGACAGGGATCCGGCTACACCTTC

V: TRBV4-1
J: TRBJ2-5
D: TRBD2
size: .
CDR3: CASSQASATSGGGETQYF
DNA: TGCGCCAGCAGCCAAGCCAGCGCGACTAGCGGGGGGGGAGAGACCCAGTACTTC

V: TRBV19
J: TRBJ1-4
D: .
size: .
CDR3: CASSAYRSLFF
DNA: TGTGCCAGTAGTGCGTACAGGAGTTTGTTTTTT